Presented here are 17 T cell receptor beta chains from one specimen sequenced in a study of radiotherapy plus CTLA-4 blockade in lung cancer. The method was immunoSEQ multiplex PCR; TCRdb's version includes in-frame clones alone and lacks a portion of them. The top ten clones hold roughly 0.85% of a sample with about 100,000 clones, 83% of them seen once. The sequencing used peripheral blood, collected from a patient treated with radiotherapy plus ipilimumab. Receptor source: a human donor with non-small cell lung cancer who had stable disease on radiotherapy plus ipilimumab.

The CDR3 spells CASSPWDNEQFF. CDR3 nucleotides: TGTGCCAGCAGTCCCTGGGATAATGAGCAGTTCTTC. V and J are TRBV2 and TRBJ2-1; no clear D gene. The CDR3 totals 12 residues. The V end lost 5 bases, the J end lost 7 bases, and 9 bases lay between the germline ends. Germline V gene sequence: CDR1 SNHLY, CDR2 FYNNEI.

The V gene is TRBV9, the J gene TRBJ1-6, with D unresolved. The CDR3 loop spans 14 amino acids. V was shortened by 4 bases and J by 7 bases, with 12 bases between the two germline ends. The germline V gene has CDR1 SGDLS and CDR2 YYNGEE. The CDR3 region is CASSTRRVNSPLHF. For the CDR3, the DNA is TGTGCCAGCAGCACCCGTCGGGTAAATTCACCCCTCCACTTT.

This chain joins TRBV7-9 and TRBJ2-5; D might be TRBD1 (6 bases). The tail of the sequence fits TRBJ2-7 better, so the J call may be wrong. Germline lookup yields CDR1 SEHNR and CDR2 FQNEAQ (reference sequence). CDR3 length equals 14 residues. The CDR3 DNA follows: TGTGCCAGCAGCTTATTCCAGGGGCCTTACGAGCAGTACTTC. It specifies CASSLFQGPYEQYF.

The gene calls are TRBV6-5 and TRBJ2-7; 7 bases fit TRBD1. The CDR3 runs to 13 residues. Germline CDR1 reads MNHEY; CDR2 reads SVGAGI. With 5 bases clipped from V and 3 bases from J, the junction kept 4 bases outside the gene matches. The CDR3 nucleotides read TGTGCCAGCAGTACAGGGGAAATCTACGAGCAGTACTTC. This translates into CASSTGEIYEQYF.

The rearrangement joins TRBV11-1 to TRBJ1-6; no clear D. Germline loops: CDR1 SGHAT, CDR2 FQDESV (reference sequence). The CDR3 totals 14 residues. The ends were cut back, 0 bases at V and 10 bases at J, with 10 bases in the middle. As DNA, the CDR3 is TGTGCCAGCAGCTTAGCGGGGTTCCGGTCACCCCTCCACTTT. Its translation: CASSLAGFRSPLHF.

This clone was recorded a few times. The chain joins TRBV19 to TRBJ1-1; D remains unclear. Germline V gene lookup returns CDR1 LNHDA and CDR2 SQIVND (reference sequence). With 1 base removed from V and 4 bases from J, the gap between germline ends came to 13 bases. The CDR3 totals 15 residues. Here the CDR3 reads CASSIVAAPGTEAFF. The CDR3 DNA is TGTGCCAGTAGTATAGTCGCGGCCCCGGGCACTGAAGCTTTCTTT.

The chain carries TRBV7-3 and TRBJ2-7; 16 bases are shared with TRBD2. V lost 5 bases and J lost 4; bases outside the gene matches: 5. This CDR3 has 16 residues. Germline V CDR1 and CDR2: SGHTA, FQGTGA. The CDR3 loop reads CASSTGLAGGPYEQYF. The CDR3 coding sequence is TGTGCCAGCAGCACGGGACTAGCGGGAGGGCCTTACGAGCAGTACTTC. The variable domain in full, completed from reference TRBV7-3 and TRBJ2-7, reads GAGVSQTPSNKVTEKGKYVELRCDPISGHTALYWYRQSLGQGPEFLIYFQGTGAADDSGLPNDRFFAVRPEGSVSTLKIQRTERGDSAVYLCASSTGLAGGPYEQYFGPGTRLTVT.

This chain joins TRBV10-2 and TRBJ1-5; 12 positions match TRBD1. Germline CDR1 and CDR2: WSHSY and SAAADI. The CDR3 is 16 residues long. V gave up 1 base and J gave up 3 bases; unmatched junction bases: 1. This CDR3 is CASSEWDRGPNQPQHF. The CDR3 bases are TGCGCCAGCAGTGAGTGGGACAGGGGGCCCAATCAGCCCCAGCATTTT.

J is TRBJ1-2 and V is TRBV30; TRBD1 might be the D (6 bases). Germline CDR1 GTSNPN, CDR2 SVGIG (reference sequence). Trimming removed 0 bases at V and 9 bases at J, with 14 bases between. The CDR3 loop spans 13 amino acids. CDR3 in amino acids: CAWSVLSGGSYTF. The DNA of the CDR3 is TGTGCCTGGAGTGTATTATCGGGGGGCAGCTACACCTTC. The variable domain in full, completed from reference TRBV30 and TRBJ1-2, reads SQTIHQWPATLVQPVGSPLSLECTVEGTSNPNLYWYRQAAGRGLQLLFYSVGIGQISSEVPQNLSASRPQDRQFILSSKKLLLSDSGFYLCAWSVLSGGSYTFGSGTRLTVV.

In DNA form, the CDR3 reads TGTGCCAGGGGGCAGTACAATCAGCCCCAGCATTTT. Its protein product is CARGQYNQPQHF. The chain combines TRBV21-1 with TRBJ1-5; TRBD1, the table's D call, lacks a check against the DNA. TRBV21-1 is reported as a pseudogene. This CDR3 region has 12 residues.

J is TRBJ1-6 and V is TRBV6-5; 10 bases map to TRBD1. CDR1 is MNHEY, CDR2 SVGAGI, per germline. V lost 7 bases and J lost 7; bases outside the gene matches: 4. This CDR3 spans 14 amino acids. This CDR3 reads CASNPGQGNSPLHF. CDR3 sequence (DNA): TGTGCCAGCAATCCGGGACAGGGGAATTCACCCCTCCACTTT.

The gene calls are TRBV13 and TRBJ1-2; D is perhaps TRBD1 (5 bases). Deletions cut 2 bases from V and 6 bases from J, with 13 bases between. The CDR3 is 14 amino acids. Germline lookup yields CDR1 PRHDT and CDR2 FYEKMQ (reference sequence). CDR3 sequence (DNA): TGTGCCAGCAGCTTAAGTCAGGGTCTCCATGGCTACACCTTC. Its protein product is CASSLSQGLHGYTF.

The rearrangement joins TRBV7-2 to TRBJ2-1; the D is unclear. Germline V gene data show CDR1 as SGHTA and CDR2 as FQGNSA. V dropped 4 bases and J dropped 3 bases, with 13 bases sitting between them. The length of the CDR3 is 15 residues. The CDR3 DNA reads TGTGCCAGCAGCTGGGTGGAAAGGAGCTACAATGAGCAGTTCTTC. Amino acids: CASSWVERSYNEQFF.

This clone showed up just once. The chain employs TRBV29-1 and TRBJ2-2; 9 bases align to TRBD1. Germline V gives CDR1 SQVTM, CDR2 ANQGSEA. This CDR3 comprises 14 residues. Trimming cost V 4 bases and J 0 bases; bases outside gene matches: 0. The DNA of the CDR3 is TGCAGCGTTGGGACAGGGGCGAACACCGGGGAGCTGTTTTTT. Its protein is CSVGTGANTGELFF.

Concerning this clone: Other DNA sequences in the same sample also yield this CDR3. This chain links TRBV6-1 with TRBJ2-7, with TRBD1 identical over 10 bases. CDR1 and CDR2 (germline): MNHNS, SASEGT. This CDR3 comprises 15 residues. V gave up 4 bases and J gave up 4 bases; unmatched junction bases: 7. The CDR3 protein is CASSAGQGGVYEQYF. As DNA, the CDR3 is TGTGCCAGCAGTGCTGGACAGGGGGGGGTTTACGAGCAGTACTTC.

The J gene is TRBJ1-1, the V gene TRBV5-1; D not certain. V was cut by 3 bases and J by 1 base, with 4 bases left in between. Germline V CDR1 and CDR2: SGHRS, YFSETQ. The CDR3 is made up of 12 amino acids. The CDR3 coding sequence is TGCGCCAGCAGCTCCCCGAACACTGAAGCTTTCTTT. Protein product: CASSSPNTEAFF.

This clone was detected only a few times. The rearrangement joins TRBV14 to TRBJ1-2; perhaps TRBD1 as D (5 bases). CDR1 and CDR2 (germline): SGHDN, FVKESK. The CDR3 sequence is 16 residues long. V lost 2 bases, J lost 4 bases, and 17 bases lay in between. This chain's CDR3 is CASSQLTGGPLYGYTF. The DNA of the CDR3 is TGTGCCAGCAGCCAACTTACCGGGGGACCTCTCTATGGCTACACCTTC.